These 20 T cell receptor beta chains were sequenced from one sample in a study of blood T cell repertoires in COVID-19. Here immunoSEQ multiplex PCR was the method, and the copy in TCRdb shows in-frame clones only, minus some. The sample shows over 120,000 clones, roughly 88% of them seen only once. Sequenced material: peripheral blood. Receptor source: an older man with acute or convalescent COVID-19.

The chain is built from TRBV5-5 and TRBJ2-7; 9 nucleotides agree with TRBD1. The CDR3 covers 15 residues. V shed 4 bases and J 3 bases; nucleotides not matched to a gene: 8. Germline CDR1 and CDR2: SGHKS and YYEKEE (reference sequence). The DNA for the CDR3 is TGTGCCAGCAGCACCCGGGACAGGGACGTCTACGAGCAGTACTTC. Translation: CASSTRDRDVYEQYF.

The rearrangement links TRBV29-1 to TRBJ2-7, with 10 nucleotides matching TRBD1. The CDR3 totals 13 residues. J was trimmed by 6 bases and V by 6 bases; bases with no gene match: 8. CDR1 is SQVTM and CDR2 is ANQGSEA in the germline V gene. CDR3 DNA: TGCAGCGTCGGGGACAGGGGAATGCGCGAGCAGTACTTC. Protein sequence: CSVGDRGMREQYF.

This sequence joins TRBV27 and TRBJ1-4; 8 bases are a match to TRBD1. CDR3 size: 13 residues. Trimming cost V 10 bases and J 3 bases; bases outside gene matches: 4. Germline CDR1 reads MNHEY; CDR2 reads SMNVEV (reference sequence). CDR3 region: CATKTGANEKLFF. The CDR3 nucleotides read TGTGCCACCAAGACAGGGGCTAATGAAAAACTGTTTTTT.

The chain carries TRBV5-4 and TRBJ2-7; D is perhaps TRBD2 (5 bases). Germline CDR1 SGHNT, CDR2 YYREEE (reference sequence). The CDR3 consists of 14 residues. V was pared by 4 bases and J by 3 bases, with 14 bases between. As DNA, the CDR3 is TGTGCCAGCAGCCCTGGACTGGACTTCTACGAGCAGTACTTC. This sequence encodes CASSPGLDFYEQYF.

The chain joins TRBV7-6 to TRBJ2-5; D ambiguous. CDR1 and CDR2 from the germline V gene are SGHVS and FNYEAQ. Trimming stripped 3 bases from V and 2 bases from J, with 13 bases between. This CDR3 region has 15 residues. In DNA, the CDR3 is TGTGCCAGCAGCTTTCTCTTCGCGGTTCAAGAGACCCAGTACTTC. It is translated as CASSFLFAVQETQYF.

As for this clone: Relative to the germline gene, one junction end is altered; a read error may explain this. V is TRBV10-3 and J is TRBJ2-3; TRBD1 agrees at 7 bases. The germline V gene has CDR1 ENHRY and CDR2 SYGVKD. This CDR3 is 14 amino acids long. The DNA for the CDR3 is TGTGCAATCACTACGGACAGGCACACAGATACGCAGTATTTT. This codes for CAITTDRHTDTQYF.

V and J are TRBV7-2 and TRBJ1-4, with a weak D call TRBD1 (6 bases). The CDR3 has 16 residues. The germline V and J ends were trimmed by 1 base and 8 bases, with 17 bases remaining between them. The germline V gene has CDR1 SGHTA and CDR2 FQGNSA. Written as DNA, the CDR3 is TGTGCCAGCAGCTTAGGGAGACAGGCCCCTAGGGAAAAACTGTTTTTT. It encodes CASSLGRQAPREKLFF.

The rearrangement links TRBV3-1 (or the pseudogene TRBV3-2) to TRBJ1-5; tentative D call: TRBD1 (6 bases). Trimming left V 1 base short and J 5 bases short, with 12 bases between. The germline V gene has CDR1 LGHDT and CDR2 YNNKEL (reference sequence). The CDR3 has 15 residues. The CDR3 nucleotides read TGTGCCAGCAGCCAAGGGACAGAGCCCCATCAGCCCCAGCATTTT. It specifies CASSQGTEPHQPQHF.

The V and J genes are TRBV11-2 and TRBJ1-1; D remains ambiguous. Germline V gene data show CDR1 as SGHAT and CDR2 as FQNNGV. CDR3 size: 13 residues. V gave up 3 bases and J gave up 0 bases, with 5 bases separating them. This CDR3 reads CASSLEVNTEAFF. The CDR3 DNA sequence: TGTGCCAGCAGCTTGGAGGTGAACACTGAAGCTTTCTTT.

This rearrangement joins TRBV7-9 to TRBJ2-3; D is uncertain. CDR3 length: 14 residues. V gave up 1 base and J gave up 6 bases, with 11 bases separating them. Germline CDR1 reads SEHNR; CDR2 reads FQNEAQ (reference sequence). The CDR3 is CASSLGAGHDTQYF. The CDR3 nucleotides are TGTGCCAGCAGCTTAGGCGCAGGCCACGATACGCAGTATTTT.

This chain connects TRBV28 to TRBJ2-7, with TRBD2 matching 14 bases. With V trimmed by 6 bases and J by 5 bases, 9 bases remained unmatched. The CDR3 spans 16 residues. CDR1 and CDR2 (germline): MDHEN, SYDVKM. This CDR3 reads CASSSSSGLAGDEQYF. The DNA for the CDR3 is TGTGCCAGCAGCAGCTCCTCGGGACTAGCGGGAGACGAGCAGTACTTC.

The chain has TRBV3-1 (or the pseudogene TRBV3-2) and TRBJ2-5, with 10 bases that match TRBD1. The length of the CDR3 is 16 residues. The ends lost 4 bases at V and 4 bases at J; junction bases unmatched: 9. Germline CDR1 is LGHDT and CDR2 is YNNKEL (reference sequence). CDR3 amino acids: CASSLRTGGFGETQYF. CDR3 nucleotides: TGTGCCAGCAGCCTACGGACAGGGGGGTTCGGAGAGACCCAGTACTTC.

This chain's CDR3 is CASSTKGGAYTEAFF. CDR3 nucleotide sequence: TGTGCCAGCAGTACAAAAGGGGGCGCGTATACTGAAGCTTTCTTT. The chain employs TRBV6-5 and TRBJ1-1, with TRBD1 identical over 7 bases. V trimming: 5 bases; J trimming: 5 bases; junction bases outside the gene matches: 11. CDR1 and CDR2 (germline): MNHEY, SVGAGI. The CDR3 consists of 15 residues.

In this sample, this clone turned up a few times. This chain connects TRBV5-1 to TRBJ1-6; D may be TRBD1 (5 bases). CDR1 and CDR2 (germline): SGHRS, YFSETQ. V shed 4 bases and J shed 0 bases, with 20 bases lying between them. The CDR3 runs 19 residues. CDR3 protein: CASSPDKGKEGSYNSPLHF. The CDR3 nucleotides read TGCGCCAGCAGCCCGGACAAGGGAAAGGAGGGCTCCTATAATTCACCCCTCCACTTT.

This chain uses TRBV29-1 with TRBJ2-3, with 7 bases matching TRBD2. The CDR3 has 14 residues. V gave up 1 base and J gave up 4 bases; unmatched junction bases: 5. Germline CDR1 SQVTM, CDR2 ANQGSEA. Here the CDR3 reads CSVEGGSSADTQYF. DNA for the CDR3: TGCAGCGTTGAAGGCGGGAGCAGCGCAGATACGCAGTATTTT.

This clone was observed a few times. This chain links TRBV11-2 with TRBJ1-2; perhaps TRBD1 as D (6 bases). This CDR3 has 14 amino acids. Germline CDR1 and CDR2: SGHAT and FQNNGV. With 1 base removed from V and 7 bases from J, the gap between germline ends came to 13 bases. CDR3 DNA sequence: TGTGCCAGCAGCTTAGGCAGGGGCGAGGGTGGCTACACCTTC. Protein: CASSLGRGEGGYTF.

The chain recombines TRBV5-1 with TRBJ1-2, with 10 bases identical to TRBD1. Germline loops: CDR1 SGHRS, CDR2 YFSETQ. V lost 4 bases, J lost 8 bases, and 8 bases stayed unmatched. The CDR3 consists of 14 residues. CDR3: CASSVKTGGNGYTF. The CDR3 nucleotides are TGCGCCAGCAGCGTGAAGACAGGGGGCAACGGCTACACCTTC.

This chain uses TRBV5-6 with TRBJ2-3, with 14 bases aligning to TRBD2. The CDR3 is made up of 16 amino acids. Germline CDR1 is SGHDT and CDR2 is YYEEEE. Trimming removed 1 base from V and 3 bases from J; junction bases left unmatched: 1. The CDR3 nucleotides read TGTGCCAGCAGCTTGAGGACTAGCGGGAGGACAGATACGCAGTATTTT. It encodes CASSLRTSGRTDTQYF.

J is TRBJ1-1 and V is TRBV16; 9 bases agree with TRBD1. The V gene's germline CDR1 is KGHSY and CDR2 FQNENV. This CDR3 is 15 amino acids long. After removal of 0 bases from V and 7 bases from J, the junction contained 6 bases not matched to a gene. CDR3 DNA sequence: TGTGCCAGCAGCCAATCGGGGGGACAGGGACATGAAGCTTTCTTT. It encodes CASSQSGGQGHEAFF.

CDR3: CASSQDPQGEKLFF. In DNA, the CDR3 is TGTGCCAGCAGCCAAGATCCCCAGGGAGAAAAACTGTTTTTT. The chain carries TRBV4-2 and TRBJ1-4; D possibly corresponds to TRBD1 (5 bases). Trimming stripped 0 bases from V and 8 bases from J, with 10 bases between. This CDR3 region has 14 residues. From germline, CDR1 is LGHNA and CDR2 YNFKEQ.